Presented here are 29 T cell receptor beta chains from one specimen sequenced in a study of human T cells and chemical hapten exposure (dated by TCRdb to the early 2020s). The time point tag for this specimen amounts to: patch test 2, 6 weeks after DPC sensitization. The treatment or condition label, as the study defines it: therapeutic diphenylcyclopropenone sensitization with weekly scalp DPC. Total RNA was isolated from unfractionated whole blood collected in Tempus Blood RNA tubes. Library prep was done by RACE. The sequencing machine was a NextSeq 500. TCRdb reprocessed the public reads (quality trimming at Q25 with fastp, clone calling with MiXCR) and kept in-frame beta chains. All rows with the same CDR3 protein become a single entry with the most common DNA and genes. Across this sample there are roughly 42,000 distinct CDR3 sequences, with more than 9% seen only once. Jointly, the top ten make up 13% to 15% of the sample.

The specimen comprised whole blood, sampled in connection with sensitization to the hapten diphenylcyclopropenone (DPC). These receptors were collected from a woman aged 25-40 years with alopecia areata. Some clones in this sample may be carry-over from other donors' samples.

This clonotype turned up a few times. The chain joins TRBV18 to TRBJ2-1; tentative D call: TRBD1 (5 bases). The V end lost 8 bases, the J end lost 8 bases, and 10 bases lay between the germline ends. Germline V gives CDR1 KGHSH, CDR2 LQKENI. The CDR3 covers 11 residues. Written as DNA, the CDR3 is TGTGCCAGCACACAGGTGGATGAGCAGTTCTTC. This gives the protein CASTQVDEQFF.

This clonotype was observed at least ten times. The CDR3 DNA reads TGTGCCAGCAGTCTAGCGGATCTCACAGATACGCAGTATTTT. It codes for CASSLADLTDTQYF. This chain joins TRBV6-2 or TRBV6-3 and TRBJ2-3; TRBD2 matches at 7 bases. CDR3 length equals 14 residues. The junction had 4 bases not matched to a gene; V was cut back by 5 bases and J by 2 bases. CDR1 MNHEY and CDR2 SVGEGT come from the germline V gene.

The rearrangement links TRBV7-6 to TRBJ2-7, with D unresolved. V was shortened by 2 bases and J by 3 bases, with 8 bases between the two germline ends. This CDR3 is 13 amino acids long. Germline values: CDR1 SGHVS, CDR2 FNYEAQ. The CDR3 DNA sequence: TGTGCCAGCAGCTTAACTGACGGCTACGAGCAGTACTTC. It codes for CASSLTDGYEQYF.

This chain uses TRBV20-1 with TRBJ2-3, with a possible D match to TRBD2 (5 bases). The V and J ends lost 4 bases and 6 bases respectively, with 11 bases between them. Germline values: CDR1 DFQATT, CDR2 SNEGSKA (reference sequence). The CDR3 spans 12 residues. CDR3 region: CSATAGRDTQYF. The DNA of the CDR3 is TGCAGTGCTACGGCGGGTAGGGATACGCAGTATTTT.

A few counts support this clonotype. The chain combines TRBV18 with TRBJ2-1; 8 bases agree with TRBD2. Trimming at V came to 2 bases and at J to 7 bases, leaving 4 bases not matched to a gene. The CDR3 totals 14 residues. CDR1 and CDR2 from the germline V gene are KGHSH and LQKENI. This CDR3 is CASSPTLAGNEQFF. In DNA form, the CDR3 reads TGTGCCAGCTCACCAACGCTAGCGGGTAATGAGCAGTTCTTC.

The rearrangement joins TRBV6-5 to TRBJ1-1; D may be TRBD1 (6 bases). With 6 bases removed from V and 2 bases from J, the gap between germline ends came to 13 bases. The germline gives CDR1 MNHEY, CDR2 SVGAGI. The CDR3 consists of 14 residues. The CDR3 reads CASSPPGGNTEAFF. CDR3 coding DNA: TGTGCCAGCAGCCCCCCCGGGGGCAACACTGAAGCTTTCTTT.

This clonotype was counted many times. V is TRBV20-1 and J is TRBJ2-2; 8 nucleotides agree with TRBD2. Germline assignment: CDR1 DFQATT and CDR2 SNEGSKA (reference sequence). The CDR3 is made up of 15 amino acids. Losses at the gene ends were 7 bases for V and 4 bases for J; bases not matched to a gene: 11. In DNA, the CDR3 is TGCAGTGTTCTAGCGGGTCCTGGGAGCACCGGGGAGCTGTTTTTT. This gives the protein CSVLAGPGSTGELFF.

The sample holds a few counts of this clonotype. The chain has TRBV7-6 and TRBJ1-1, with D perhaps matching TRBD1 (6 bases). The CDR3 has 14 residues. Germline lookup yields CDR1 SGHVS and CDR2 FNYEAQ. With 7 bases removed from V and 2 bases from J, the gap between germline ends came to 14 bases. The CDR3 loop is CASTIGGRNTEAFF. In DNA, the CDR3 is TGTGCCAGCACCATTGGGGGGCGAAACACTGAAGCTTTCTTT. The whole variable domain, filled in from reference TRBV7-6 and TRBJ1-1, reads GAGVSQSPRYKVTKRGQDVALRCDPISGHVSLYWYRQALGQGPEFLTYFNYEAQQDKSGLPNDRFSAERPEGSISTLTIQRTEQRDSAMYRCASTIGGRNTEAFFGQGTRLTVV.

This clonotype was counted only a few times. The chain is built from TRBV20-1 and TRBJ2-1, with TRBD2 matching 9 bases. V lost 6 bases and J lost 9; bases outside the gene matches: 15. Germline V CDR1 and CDR2: DFQATT, SNEGSKA (reference sequence). The CDR3 contains 15 residues. CDR3 protein: CSATQKGLAKTEQFF. For the CDR3, the DNA is TGCAGTGCGACTCAAAAGGGACTAGCTAAGACTGAGCAGTTCTTC.

Many counts were recorded for this clonotype. V is TRBV7-9 and J is TRBJ2-3, with TRBD2 as a possible D gene (6 bases). This CDR3 is built from 17 residues. CDR1 and CDR2 (germline): SEHNR, FQNEAQ (reference sequence). Deletions cut 1 base from V and 2 bases from J, with 16 bases between. The CDR3 DNA follows: TGTGCCAGCAGCTTAGGTCGTGGCGGGACCTTCACAGATACGCAGTATTTT. Protein product: CASSLGRGGTFTDTQYF.

The J gene is TRBJ2-7, the V gene TRBV11-2; maybe TRBD2 (7 bases). V shed 4 bases and J shed 2 bases, with 18 bases lying between them. The CDR3 has 16 residues. Germline assignment: CDR1 SGHAT and CDR2 FQNNGV. The CDR3 bases are TGTGCCAGCAGCTCGGGCCTGCGGGGGCTTACCTACGAGCAGTACTTC. It yields the protein CASSSGLRGLTYEQYF.

This clonotype was found many times. This chain connects TRBV7-2 to TRBJ1-1, with D possibly being TRBD1 (5 bases). From germline, CDR1 is SGHTA and CDR2 FQGNSA. The CDR3 length is 14 residues. V lost 4 bases and J lost 6, with 15 bases in between. CDR3 protein: CASSSFGALAEAFF. The CDR3 region has the DNA TGTGCCAGCAGCTCCTTCGGGGCCCTCGCTGAAGCTTTCTTT.

The chain combines TRBV12-3 or TRBV12-4 with TRBJ1-1, with 7 bases fitting TRBD1. J lost 4 bases, V lost 6 bases, and 11 bases had no gene match. The CDR3 runs 15 residues. The DNA of the CDR3 is TGTGCCAGCAGAGACCGGACAGGCCGGGGCACTGAAGCTTTCTTT. This codes for CASRDRTGRGTEAFF.

In regard to this clonotype: Given a much more abundant clone one base away, this may be a read error. The DNA of the CDR3 is TGTGCCAGCAGCCTGAGACAGGGAACCTACAATGAGCAGTTATTC. Its translation: CASSLRQGTYNEQLF. The chain has TRBV3-1 and TRBJ2-1, with TRBD1 matching over 7 bases. The CDR3 is 15 amino acids. Germline CDR1 LGHDT, CDR2 YNNKEL (reference sequence).

This clonotype showed up just a few times. V is TRBV7-2 and J is TRBJ2-5, with D possibly TRBD2 on 5 matching bases. Germline V gene sequence: CDR1 SGHTA, CDR2 FQGNSA. The CDR3 totals 15 residues. V shed 0 bases and J shed 2 bases, with 10 bases lying between them. This CDR3 is CASSLAVGLQETQYF. In DNA, the CDR3 is TGTGCCAGCAGCTTAGCTGTAGGACTTCAAGAGACCCAGTACTTC.

This sequence joins TRBV5-5 and TRBJ2-4, with unresolved D. Trimming shortened V by 3 bases and J by 10 bases, and 17 bases separated the two germline ends. CDR1 and CDR2 from the germline V gene are SGHKS and YYEKEE (reference sequence). This CDR3 is 14 amino acids long. The CDR3 loop reads CASSSAIGEEIQYF. Written as DNA, the CDR3 is TGTGCCAGCAGCTCGGCCATCGGCGAGGAGATTCAGTACTTC.

The chain is built from TRBV27 and TRBJ2-1; D is ambiguous. This CDR3 has 19 amino acids. The V gene lost 0 bases and the J gene lost 0 bases, with 18 bases spanning the gap. Germline CDR1 reads MNHEY; CDR2 reads SMNVEV (reference sequence). The CDR3 region has the DNA TGTGCCAGCAGTTTATCCGTTCTTAGACGTACCCTCTCCTACAATGAGCAGTTCTTC. Its translation is CASSLSVLRRTLSYNEQFF.

The V call is TRBV7-2, the J call TRBJ1-1; a possible D gene is TRBD1 (5 bases). V lost 5 bases and J 1 base, leaving 11 bases between the germline ends. The CDR3 spans 14 residues. The germline V gene has CDR1 SGHTA and CDR2 FQGNSA. Written as DNA, the CDR3 is TGTGCCAGCAGCATACGAAGGGGGAACACTGAAGCTTTCTTT. This gives the protein CASSIRRGNTEAFF. Full variable domain (missing parts from reference TRBV7-2 and TRBJ1-1): GAGVSQSPSNKVTEKGKDVELRCDPISGHTALYWYRQSLGQGLEFLIYFQGNSAPDKSGLPSDRFSAERTGGSVSTLTIQRTQQEDSAVYLCASSIRRGNTEAFFGQGTRLTVV.

The genes are TRBV12-3 or TRBV12-4 and TRBJ1-4; no clear D. CDR3 length: 14 amino acids. V lost 5 bases, J lost 7 bases, and 14 bases lay in between. The CDR3 region has the DNA TGTGCCAGCAGTGGGCCCCCCTACTCTGAAAAACTGTTTTTT. It is translated as CASSGPPYSEKLFF.

The V and J genes are TRBV6-5 and TRBJ1-5, with TRBD1 identical over 9 bases. This CDR3 has 15 amino acids. Looked up from germline, CDR1 is MNHEY and CDR2 is SVGAGI. The trim removed 0 bases at V and 6 bases at J, leaving 3 bases unmatched. CDR3 protein: CASSYSGQGSQPQHF. The DNA for the CDR3 is TGTGCCAGCAGTTACTCGGGACAGGGCAGTCAGCCCCAGCATTTT.

The table lists this clonotype with a few counts. The chain joins TRBV28 to TRBJ2-1; D unclear. Trimming took off 2 bases at V and 7 bases at J, with 9 bases between the two ends. Per the germline V gene, CDR1 is MDHEN and CDR2 is SYDVKM. This CDR3 has 13 residues. The CDR3, as DNA: TGTGCCAGCAGTTTAATCGTTTTGAATGAGCAGTTCTTC. Encoded protein: CASSLIVLNEQFF.

This clonotype is medium-sized by share. This chain uses TRBV4-3 with TRBJ1-6, with 8 bases identical to TRBD1. This CDR3 is 15 amino acids long. The trim removed 0 bases at V and 5 bases at J, leaving 0 bases unmatched. Per the germline V gene, CDR1 is LGHNA and CDR2 is YSLEER. The CDR3 DNA sequence: TGCGCCAGCAGCCAAGAGACAGGGGATAATTCACCCCTCCACTTT. This translates into CASSQETGDNSPLHF.

Ten or more counts support this clonotype. V gene TRBV4-3 combines with J gene TRBJ2-7; D may be TRBD2 (6 bases). V was shortened by 2 bases and J by 2 bases, with 19 bases between the two germline ends. The CDR3 runs 17 residues. The germline V gene encodes CDR1 LGHNA and CDR2 YSLEER. As DNA, the CDR3 is TGCGCCAGCAGCCAACAAACCCCGGGACTCACACCCTACGAGCAGTACTTC. This gives the protein CASSQQTPGLTPYEQYF.

In its sample, this clonotype was seen many times. V usage is TRBV30 and J usage is TRBJ2-5; 11 positions match TRBD1. Germline V lookup: CDR1 GTSNPN, CDR2 SVGIG (reference sequence). The CDR3 is made up of 15 amino acids. V was clipped by 0 bases and J by 4 bases; unmatched bases: 4. The CDR3 protein is CAWSVPGTGGETQYF. CDR3 sequence (DNA): TGTGCCTGGAGTGTACCGGGGACAGGGGGAGAGACCCAGTACTTC.

This clonotype was observed at least ten times. The chain couples TRBV12-3 or TRBV12-4 to TRBJ1-2, with D maybe TRBD1 (6 bases). The CDR3 extends over 13 amino acids. Trimming removed 7 bases at V and 6 bases at J, with 15 bases between. The CDR3 protein is CASTLRQGHGYTF. CDR3 coding DNA: TGTGCCAGCACCTTGAGGCAGGGGCATGGCTACACCTTC.

Here the CDR3 reads CAWSLLAGASDTQYF. The CDR3 bases are TGTGCCTGGAGTTTGCTAGCGGGGGCGTCAGATACGCAGTATTTT. The V gene is TRBV30, the J gene TRBJ2-3; TRBD2 matches at 10 bases. CDR3 size: 15 residues. J lost 4 bases, V lost 2 bases, and 6 bases had no gene match. CDR1 and CDR2 from the germline V gene are GTSNPN and SVGIG (reference sequence). The full variable domain, completed using reference TRBV30 and TRBJ2-3, is SQTIHQWPATLVQPVGSPLSLECTVEGTSNPNLYWYRQAAGRGLQLLFYSVGIGQISSEVPQNLSASRPQDRQFILSSKKLLLSDSGFYLCAWSLLAGASDTQYFGPGTRLTVL.

In its sample, this clonotype was seen many times. The chain combines TRBV2 with TRBJ1-1, with D unresolved. Trimming took off 2 bases at V and 1 base at J, with 8 bases between the two ends. The CDR3 totals 14 residues. From germline, CDR1 is SNHLY and CDR2 FYNNEI. The CDR3 nucleotides are TGTGCCAGCAGTGAATGGGTGGAGAACACTGAAGCTTTCTTT. This codes for CASSEWVENTEAFF.

This clonotype appeared many times. The chain employs TRBV30 and TRBJ1-6; D remains ambiguous. This CDR3 is 15 amino acids long. CDR1 GTSNPN and CDR2 SVGIG come from the germline V gene (reference sequence). V was clipped by 0 bases and J by 5 bases, with 11 bases between them. CDR3 amino acids: CAWSVGQPDNSPLHF. DNA of the CDR3: TGTGCCTGGAGTGTAGGGCAGCCCGATAATTCACCCCTCCACTTT. The entire variable domain, with the rest obtained from reference TRBV30 and TRBJ1-6, is as follows: SQTIHQWPATLVQPVGSPLSLECTVEGTSNPNLYWYRQAAGRGLQLLFYSVGIGQISSEVPQNLSASRPQDRQFILSSKKLLLSDSGFYLCAWSVGQPDNSPLHFGNGTRLTVT.

The chain joins TRBV2 to TRBJ1-4; possible D gene TRBD1, 5 bases. V was pared by 8 bases and J by 4 bases, with 17 bases between. CDR1 is SNHLY, CDR2 FYNNEI, per germline. The CDR3 contains 15 residues. The CDR3 DNA reads as TGTGCCAGCGCCGAGAAGGGACTGCTTAATGAAAAACTGTTTTTT. Residues: CASAEKGLLNEKLFF.